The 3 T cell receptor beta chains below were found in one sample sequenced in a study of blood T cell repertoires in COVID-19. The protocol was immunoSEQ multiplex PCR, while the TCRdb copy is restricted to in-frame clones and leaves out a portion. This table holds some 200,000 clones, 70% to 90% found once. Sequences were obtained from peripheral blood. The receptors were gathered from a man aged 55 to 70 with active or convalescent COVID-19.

CDR3 region: CASSPIITSGGVPATGELFF. The CDR3 bases are TGTGCCAGCAGCCCTATTATTACTAGCGGGGGAGTACCGGCCACCGGGGAGCTGTTTTTT. This chain connects TRBV5-4 to TRBJ2-2; 11 nucleotides match TRBD2. Germline CDR1 is SGHNT and CDR2 is YYREEE (reference sequence). J was trimmed by 4 bases and V by 4 bases; bases with no gene match: 18. CDR3 length equals 20 residues.

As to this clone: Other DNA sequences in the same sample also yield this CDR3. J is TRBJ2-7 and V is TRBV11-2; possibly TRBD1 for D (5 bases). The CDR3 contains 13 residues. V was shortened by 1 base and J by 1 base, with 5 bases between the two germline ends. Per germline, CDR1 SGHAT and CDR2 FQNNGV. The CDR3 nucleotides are TGTGCCAGCAGCTTAGGACAGTCCTACGAGCAGTACTTC. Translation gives CASSLGQSYEQYF.

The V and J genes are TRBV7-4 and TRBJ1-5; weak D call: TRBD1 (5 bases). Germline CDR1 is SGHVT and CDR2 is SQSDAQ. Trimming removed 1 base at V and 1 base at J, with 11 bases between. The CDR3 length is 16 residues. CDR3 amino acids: CASSLGWRGSNQPQHF. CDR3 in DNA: TGTGCCAGCAGCTTAGGATGGAGGGGAAGCAATCAGCCCCAGCATTTT.